This T cell receptor (beta chain) was sequenced in a study of blood T cell repertoires in COVID-19. Study overall: COVID-19 samples, acute and convalescent, were from the United States, Italy and Spain. Sources were T cells, B-cell-depleted T cells, or PBMCs; the material itself was cDNA or gDNA.

Germline loops: CDR1 SGHRS, CDR2 YFSETQ. V gave up 6 bases and J gave up 3 bases; unmatched junction bases: 7. The CDR3 has 15 amino acids. In the authors' workflow: Estimates of nucleated cell counts were drawn from the amplification of reference gene primers. Generated by immunoSEQ multiplex PCR, the TCRdb table keeps only in-frame clones and is missing some. The DNA gave D and trimming, while V, J and clone size come from that table. The top ten hold 1.5% to 2% of the sample, which has 250,000 or so clones, over 80% seen once. This receptor was taken from a man aged 25-45 years who had recovered from COVID-19. The chain couples TRBV5-1 to TRBJ2-2, with TRBD1 matching 8 bases. Material for sequencing was peripheral blood. In DNA, the CDR3 is TGCGCCAGCAAACCGGGACAGGAGGACACCGGGGAGCTGTTTTTT. Translated: CASKPGQEDTGELFF.